Shown below are 27 T cell receptor beta chains from a single sample sequenced in a study of CXCR3-negative and CXCR3-positive naive CD8 T cells. UMI labels and 5' RACE were used to prepare the TRB cDNA libraries. TCRdb reprocessed the 5' RACE reads and reports one entry per CDR3 protein, with no DNA. The sample includes about 130,000 distinct CDR3 sequences. The sequencing sample was made of naive CXCR3- CD8+ T cells from blood. This sample's subset: CD45RO-CCR7+CD27+CD95- naive CD8+ T cells lacking CXCR3 (TNR3-). These receptors all stem from a human donor in good health. Some clones in this sample may be carry-over from other donors' samples.

The V gene is TRBV27, the J gene TRBJ2-1; TCRdb's D call, TRBD1, is unchecked because there is no DNA. Germline loops: CDR1 MNHEY, CDR2 SMNVEV (reference sequence). The CDR3 extends over 13 amino acids. The CDR3 region is CASSQQGWDEQFF.

The chain is built from TRBV29-1 and TRBJ2-2; TCRdb selects TRBD2, and the lack of DNA leaves this call unchecked. This CDR3 region has 14 residues. The germline V gene has CDR1 SQVTM and CDR2 ANQGSEA. The CDR3 spells CSVLERGNTGELFF.

This chain uses TRBV4-1 with TRBJ2-7; TCRdb's D call of TRBD1 is untestable without DNA. Per germline, CDR1 MGHRA and CDR2 YSYEKL. The CDR3 is 15 amino acids. This chain's CDR3 is CASSQDFPGPYEQYF.

V and J are TRBV20-1 and TRBJ1-1; TCRdb outputs TRBD1, but without DNA this stays unchecked. The length of the CDR3 is 14 residues. Germline V CDR1 and CDR2: DFQATT, SNEGSKA (reference sequence). CDR3 region: CSARAGGASPEAFF.

The chain links TRBV11-2 to TRBJ2-6. This CDR3 region has 17 residues. CDR1 is SGHAT, CDR2 FQNNGV, per germline. The CDR3 loop is CASSYATSAWGANVLTF.

CDR3 in amino acids: CASSSTESTDTQYF. This sequence joins TRBV7-9 and TRBJ2-3; the D gene TCRdb calls, TRBD1, cannot be checked with no DNA. The CDR3 sequence is 14 residues long. Germline V lookup: CDR1 SEHNR, CDR2 FQNEAQ (reference sequence).

This chain joins TRBV23-1 and TRBJ2-7; the D gene TCRdb calls, TRBD2, cannot be checked with no DNA. Being an ORF, TRBV23-1 has a function that is uncertain. The CDR3 totals 15 residues. CDR3 sequence: CASSYEGSGKYEQYF.

The chain joins TRBV29-1 to TRBJ2-1; TCRdb indicates TRBD2, and absent DNA this call remains unverified. In germline, CDR1 is SQVTM, CDR2 ANQGSEA. The CDR3 extends over 15 amino acids. CDR3 residues: CSVDQRGASSDEQFF.

V usage is TRBV10-2 and J usage is TRBJ2-7; the TCRdb D gene call, TRBD1, has no DNA to confirm it. In germline, CDR1 is WSHSY, CDR2 SAAADI. The CDR3 totals 15 residues. CDR3 residues: CASSEARGGSVEQYF.

This CDR3 is CASSLAYSGANVLTF. The chain employs TRBV5-5 and TRBJ2-6. CDR3 length equals 15 residues. The germline V gene encodes CDR1 SGHKS and CDR2 YYEKEE (reference sequence).

The chain is built from TRBV29-1 and TRBJ2-7; TCRdb names TRBD1, which stays unverified in the absence of DNA. Germline CDR1 and CDR2: SQVTM and ANQGSEA. The CDR3 totals 14 residues. The CDR3 here is CSVEWAGVSYEQYF.

This chain joins TRBV28 and TRBJ2-5; TCRdb proposes TRBD2, but this gene call is untestable without DNA. This CDR3 region has 18 residues. Per germline, CDR1 MDHEN and CDR2 SYDVKM. The chain's CDR3 is CASSFKGSGGADWETQYF.

The chain links TRBV12-3 or TRBV12-4 to TRBJ2-7; TCRdb lists TRBD1, though no DNA is available to test this call. This CDR3 region has 15 residues. CDR3 loop: CASSTPTGSSYEQYF.

V usage is TRBV7-9 and J usage is TRBJ2-7; TCRdb's D call, TRBD1, is unchecked because there is no DNA. The CDR3 is 14 amino acids. CDR1 SEHNR and CDR2 FQNEAQ come from the germline V gene (reference sequence). The CDR3 sequence is CASSQDRGDYEQYF.

J is TRBJ2-3 and V is TRBV24-1; the TCRdb call, TRBD1, lacks DNA for checking. The V gene's germline CDR1 is KGHDR and CDR2 SFDVKD. This CDR3 contains 16 residues. This CDR3 reads CATSERPGQGTDTQYF.

The chain uses TRBV29-1 and TRBJ2-2; TCRdb gives TRBD2 as the D gene, but with no DNA this cannot be confirmed. Per germline, CDR1 SQVTM and CDR2 ANQGSEA. CDR3 length equals 11 residues. The CDR3 sequence: CSVGRGGELFF.

The chain joins TRBV6-2 or TRBV6-3 to TRBJ2-7. The CDR3 is 14 amino acids. The germline CDR1 and CDR2 sequences are MNHEY and SVGEGT. This CDR3 reads CASSYGTSSNEQYF.

This sequence joins TRBV13 and TRBJ2-3; no DNA is available, so the TRBD1 call from TCRdb remains unchecked. The germline V gene encodes CDR1 PRHDT and CDR2 FYEKMQ (reference sequence). The CDR3 runs 15 residues. The CDR3 sequence is CASSLERGDTDTQYF.

The chain joins TRBV7-3 to TRBJ2-1; with no DNA, the TCRdb D assignment of TRBD1 cannot be verified. Germline lookup yields CDR1 SGHTA and CDR2 FQGTGA. This CDR3 contains 14 residues. This chain's CDR3 is CASSPLPSGIEQFF.

CDR3 residues: CAGSHASGGNAEAFF. V and J are TRBV3-1 and TRBJ1-1; TCRdb gives TRBD1 as the D gene, but with no DNA this cannot be confirmed. Germline CDR1 is LGHDT and CDR2 is YNNKEL (reference sequence). CDR3 length equals 15 residues.

V and J are TRBV28 and TRBJ2-3; TCRdb lists TRBD1, though no DNA is available to test this call. The germline gives CDR1 MDHEN, CDR2 SYDVKM. The CDR3 sequence is 13 residues long. CDR3 sequence: CASGIQGTDTQYF. The full variable domain, with the rest looked up from reference TRBV28 and TRBJ2-3, is DVKVTQSSRYLVKRTGEKVFLECVQDMDHENMFWYRQDPGLGLRLIYFSYDVKMKEKGDIPEGYSVSREKKERFSLILESASTNQTSMYLCASGIQGTDTQYFGPGTRLTVL.

The rearrangement links TRBV7-6 to TRBJ1-2; the D gene TCRdb calls, TRBD1, cannot be checked with no DNA. Germline values: CDR1 SGHVS, CDR2 FNYEAQ. This CDR3 comprises 15 residues. The chain's CDR3 is CASSYGRDGDGGYTF.

Judged by frequency, this clonotype is medium-sized. The V call is TRBV6-5, the J call TRBJ2-7; no DNA is available, so the TRBD1 call from TCRdb remains unchecked. The CDR3 length is 14 residues. Looked up from germline, CDR1 is MNHEY and CDR2 is SVGAGI. The CDR3 protein is CASSYLQGAYEQYF.

The rearrangement links TRBV29-1 to TRBJ2-3; absent DNA, TCRdb's TRBD1 call cannot be checked. CDR1 is SQVTM and CDR2 is ANQGSEA in the germline V gene. The CDR3 contains 16 residues. The CDR3 reads CSVDKLGQGDTDTQYF.

The chain uses TRBV3-1 and TRBJ2-3. The length of the CDR3 is 14 residues. CDR1 is LGHDT, CDR2 YNNKEL, per germline (reference sequence). CDR3 in amino acids: CASSQEIGTDTQYF.

This chain connects TRBV10-1 to TRBJ1-1. The CDR3 extends over 14 amino acids. Germline CDR1 is WNHNN and CDR2 is SYGVQD (reference sequence). CDR3 region: CASSEFGMNTEAFF.

This chain joins TRBV28 and TRBJ2-7; no DNA is available, so the TRBD1 call from TCRdb remains unchecked. The germline V gene has CDR1 MDHEN and CDR2 SYDVKM. This CDR3 has 18 residues. CDR3 in amino acids: CASSLVLSGRDPSYEQYF.